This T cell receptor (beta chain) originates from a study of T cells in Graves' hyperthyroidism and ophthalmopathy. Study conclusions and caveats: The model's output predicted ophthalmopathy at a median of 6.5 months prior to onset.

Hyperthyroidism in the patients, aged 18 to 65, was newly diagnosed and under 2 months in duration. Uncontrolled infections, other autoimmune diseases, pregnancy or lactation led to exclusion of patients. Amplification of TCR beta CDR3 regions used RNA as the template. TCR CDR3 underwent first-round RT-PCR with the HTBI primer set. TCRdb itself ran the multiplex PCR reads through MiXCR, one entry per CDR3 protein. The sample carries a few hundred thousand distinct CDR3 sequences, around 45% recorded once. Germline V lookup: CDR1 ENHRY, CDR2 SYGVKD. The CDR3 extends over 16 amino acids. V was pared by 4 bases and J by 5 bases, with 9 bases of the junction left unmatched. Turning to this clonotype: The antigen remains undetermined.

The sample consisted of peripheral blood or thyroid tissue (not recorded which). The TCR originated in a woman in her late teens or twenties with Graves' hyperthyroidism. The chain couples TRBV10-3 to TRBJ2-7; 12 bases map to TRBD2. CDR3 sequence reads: CAISGKLAGGPNEQYF. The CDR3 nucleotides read TGTGCCATCAGTGGCAAGCTAGCGGGAGGGCCCAACGAGCAGTACTTC.